This T cell receptor (beta chain) was documented in a study of blood T cells in healthy people across ages. Study outcomes and limitations: Across samples, TCR beta diversity tracked strongly with naive T cell percentage. Relative to aged donors, long-lived donors carried more naive CD4+ cells and displayed higher diversity. Without sorted subsets, naive and antigen-experienced compartments could not be conclusively compared.

With a J-beta primer mix and a sample-barcoded 5' primer, a second PCR ran about 7 to 12 cycles. A 12-random-nucleotide template-switch adaptor tagged each cDNA molecule. TCRdb reprocessed the 5' RACE reads with MiXCR, giving one entry per CDR3 protein. This sample has 1,800,000 or so distinct CDR3 sequences, with around 42% found just once. Germline V lookup: CDR1 DFQATT, CDR2 SNEGSKA (reference sequence). The CDR3 spans 15 residues. The ends were cut back, 0 bases at V and 1 base at J, with 12 bases in the middle. This clonotype was detected a few times. The antigen is unknown. The chain carries TRBV20-1 and TRBJ1-1, with unresolved D. The TCR comes from a human donor in good health. The sequenced sample was blood. The CDR3 bases are TGCAGTGCTAGAGAAGAGGAGGCAGGGAACACTGAAGCTTTCTTT. It is translated as CSAREEEAGNTEAFF.